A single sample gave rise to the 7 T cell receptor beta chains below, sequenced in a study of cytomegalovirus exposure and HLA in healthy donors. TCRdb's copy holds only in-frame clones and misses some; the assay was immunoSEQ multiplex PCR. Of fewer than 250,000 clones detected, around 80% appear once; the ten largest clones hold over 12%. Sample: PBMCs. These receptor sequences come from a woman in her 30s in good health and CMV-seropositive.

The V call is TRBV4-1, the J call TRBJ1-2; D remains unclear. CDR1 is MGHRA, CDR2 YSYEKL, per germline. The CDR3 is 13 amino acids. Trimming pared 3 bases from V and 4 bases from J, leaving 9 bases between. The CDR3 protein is CASSHRLLYGYTF. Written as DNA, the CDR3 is TGCGCCAGCAGCCACAGGCTACTCTATGGCTACACCTTC.

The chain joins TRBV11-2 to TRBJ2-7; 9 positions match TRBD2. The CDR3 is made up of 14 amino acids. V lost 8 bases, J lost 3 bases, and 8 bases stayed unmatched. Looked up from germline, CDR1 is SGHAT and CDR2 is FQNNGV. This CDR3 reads CASGPGTSIYEQYF. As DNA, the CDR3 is TGTGCCAGCGGACCCGGGACTAGCATCTACGAGCAGTACTTC.

The CDR3 DNA sequence: TGTGCCAGCAGTCTACAGGGTCGGAACACTGAAGCTTTCTTT. Its protein is CASSLQGRNTEAFF. V and J are TRBV27 and TRBJ1-1; a possible D gene is TRBD1 (6 bases). V lost 5 bases, J lost 1 base, and 11 bases lay in between. CDR1 and CDR2 from the germline V gene are MNHEY and SMNVEV (reference sequence). CDR3 size: 14 residues.

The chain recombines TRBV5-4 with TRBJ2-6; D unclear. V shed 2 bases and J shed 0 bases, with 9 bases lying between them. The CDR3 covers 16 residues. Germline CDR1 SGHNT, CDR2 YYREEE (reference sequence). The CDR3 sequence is CASSFRATSGANVLTF. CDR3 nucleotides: TGTGCCAGCAGCTTCCGGGCAACCTCTGGGGCCAACGTCCTGACTTTC.

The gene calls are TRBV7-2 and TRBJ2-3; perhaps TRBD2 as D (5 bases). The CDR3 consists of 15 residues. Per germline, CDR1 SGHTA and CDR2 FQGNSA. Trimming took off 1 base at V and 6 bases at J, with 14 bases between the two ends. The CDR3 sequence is CASSLGGSYSDTQYF. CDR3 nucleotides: TGTGCCAGCAGCTTAGGTGGGAGTTATTCCGATACGCAGTATTTT.

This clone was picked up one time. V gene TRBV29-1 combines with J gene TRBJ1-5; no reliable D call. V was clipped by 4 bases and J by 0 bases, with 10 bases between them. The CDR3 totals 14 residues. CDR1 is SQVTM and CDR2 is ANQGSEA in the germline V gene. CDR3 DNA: TGCAGCGTTGGAGAGGGTTATAGCAATCAGCCCCAGCATTTT. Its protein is CSVGEGYSNQPQHF.

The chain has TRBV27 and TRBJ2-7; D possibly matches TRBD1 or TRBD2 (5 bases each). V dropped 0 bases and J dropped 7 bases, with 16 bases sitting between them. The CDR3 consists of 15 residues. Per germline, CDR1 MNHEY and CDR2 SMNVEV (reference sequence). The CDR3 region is CASSLSGLGVREQYF. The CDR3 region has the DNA TGTGCCAGCAGTTTATCCGGGTTGGGGGTACGGGAGCAGTACTTC.